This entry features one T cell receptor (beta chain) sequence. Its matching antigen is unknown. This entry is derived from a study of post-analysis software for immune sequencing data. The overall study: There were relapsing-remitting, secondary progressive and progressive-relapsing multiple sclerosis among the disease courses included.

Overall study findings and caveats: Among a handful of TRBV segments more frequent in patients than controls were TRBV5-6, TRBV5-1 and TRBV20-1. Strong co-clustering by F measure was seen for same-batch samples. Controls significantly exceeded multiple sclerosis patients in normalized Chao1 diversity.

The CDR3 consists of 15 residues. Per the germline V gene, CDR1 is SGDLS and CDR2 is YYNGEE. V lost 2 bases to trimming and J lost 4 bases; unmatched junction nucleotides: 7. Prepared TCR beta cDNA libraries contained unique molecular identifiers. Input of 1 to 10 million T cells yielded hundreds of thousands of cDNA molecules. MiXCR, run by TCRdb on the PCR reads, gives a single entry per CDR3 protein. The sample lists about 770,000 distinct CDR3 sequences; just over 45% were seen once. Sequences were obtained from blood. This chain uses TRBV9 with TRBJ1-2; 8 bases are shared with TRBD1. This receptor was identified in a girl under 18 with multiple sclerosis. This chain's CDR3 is CASSVGTGSRYGYTF. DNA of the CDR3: TGTGCCAGCAGCGTCGGGACAGGTAGCCGCTATGGCTACACCTTC.